This TCR beta chain was sequenced in a study of blood T cell repertoires in COVID-19. At the level of the study: Acute-phase and convalescent COVID-19 samples originated in the United States, Italy and Spain. PBMCs, B-cell-depleted T cells, or T cells were the source of the cDNA or gDNA that made up the material.

Original processing methods: For nucleated cells, counts were estimated from reference gene primer amplification. The method was immunoSEQ multiplex PCR; TCRdb's version includes in-frame clones alone and lacks a portion of them. Clonal size and the V and J genes are those of that table, whereas D and trimming came from the DNA. Of about 160,000 clones in the sample, approximately 90% are singletons; the top ten hold 2% to 3%. This CDR3 is 14 amino acids long. V was cut by 0 bases and J by 3 bases, with 8 bases left in between. Germline V gene data show CDR1 as LNHDA and CDR2 as SQIVND (reference sequence).

The chain carries TRBV19 and TRBJ1-1, with unresolved D. The sample consisted of peripheral blood. This receptor was identified in a man between 18 and 29 years old with acute or convalescent COVID-19. This CDR3 reads CASSIDPPDTEAFF. CDR3 nucleotide sequence: TGTGCCAGTAGTATAGATCCTCCAGACACTGAAGCTTTCTTT.